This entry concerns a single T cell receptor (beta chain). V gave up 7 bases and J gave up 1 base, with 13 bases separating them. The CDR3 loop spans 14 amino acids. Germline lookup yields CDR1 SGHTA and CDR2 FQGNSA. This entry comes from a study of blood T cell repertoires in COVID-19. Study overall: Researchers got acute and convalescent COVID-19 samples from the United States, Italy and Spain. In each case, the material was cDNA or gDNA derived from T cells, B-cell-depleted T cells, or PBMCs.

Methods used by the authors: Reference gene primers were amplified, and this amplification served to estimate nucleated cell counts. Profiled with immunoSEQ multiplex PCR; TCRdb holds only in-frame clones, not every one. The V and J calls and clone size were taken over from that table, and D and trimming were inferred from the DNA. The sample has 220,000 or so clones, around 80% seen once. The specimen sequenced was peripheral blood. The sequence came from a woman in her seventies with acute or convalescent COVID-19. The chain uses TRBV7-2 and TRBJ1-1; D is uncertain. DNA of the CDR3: TGTGCCAGCAAACTTGGCGGGGAGAACACTGAAGCTTTCTTT. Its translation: CASKLGGENTEAFF.